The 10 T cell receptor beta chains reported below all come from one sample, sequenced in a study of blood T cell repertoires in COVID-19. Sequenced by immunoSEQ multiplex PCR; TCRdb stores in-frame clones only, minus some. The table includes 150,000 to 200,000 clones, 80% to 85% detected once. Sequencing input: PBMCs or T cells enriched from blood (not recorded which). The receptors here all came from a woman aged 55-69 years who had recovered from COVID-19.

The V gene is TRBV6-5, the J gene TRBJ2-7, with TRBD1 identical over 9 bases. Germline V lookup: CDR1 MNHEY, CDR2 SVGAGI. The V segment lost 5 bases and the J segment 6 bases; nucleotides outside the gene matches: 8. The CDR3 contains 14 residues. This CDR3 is CASSRQGGLIEQYF. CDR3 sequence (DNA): TGTGCCAGCAGTCGACAGGGGGGGTTGATCGAGCAGTACTTC.

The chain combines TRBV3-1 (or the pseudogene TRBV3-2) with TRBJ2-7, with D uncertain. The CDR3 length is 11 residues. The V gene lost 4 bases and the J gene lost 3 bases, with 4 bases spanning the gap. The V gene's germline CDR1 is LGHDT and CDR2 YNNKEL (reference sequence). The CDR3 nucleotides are TGTGCCAGCAGCCTCTACTACGAGCAGTACTTC. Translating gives CASSLYYEQYF.

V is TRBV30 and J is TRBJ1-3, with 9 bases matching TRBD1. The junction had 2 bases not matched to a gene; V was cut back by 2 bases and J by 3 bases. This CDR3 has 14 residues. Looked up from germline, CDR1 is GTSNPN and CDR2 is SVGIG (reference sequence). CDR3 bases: TGTGCCTGGAGTACAGGGGGCGGTGGAAACACCATATATTTT. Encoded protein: CAWSTGGGGNTIYF.

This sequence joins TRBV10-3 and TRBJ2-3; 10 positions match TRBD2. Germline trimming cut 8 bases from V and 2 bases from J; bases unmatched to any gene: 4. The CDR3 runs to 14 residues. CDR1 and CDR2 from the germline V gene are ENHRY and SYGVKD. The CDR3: CAIGTSGATDTQYF. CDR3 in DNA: TGTGCCATCGGTACTAGCGGGGCCACAGATACGCAGTATTTT.

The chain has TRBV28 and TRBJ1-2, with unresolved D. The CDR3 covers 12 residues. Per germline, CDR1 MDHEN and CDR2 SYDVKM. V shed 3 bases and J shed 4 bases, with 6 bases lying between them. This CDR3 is CASSFAAYGYTF. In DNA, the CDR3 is TGTGCCAGCAGTTTTGCGGCCTATGGCTACACCTTC.

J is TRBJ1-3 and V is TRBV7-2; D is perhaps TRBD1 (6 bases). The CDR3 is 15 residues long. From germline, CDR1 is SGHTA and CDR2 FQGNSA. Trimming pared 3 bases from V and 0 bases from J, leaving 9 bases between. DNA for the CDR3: TGTGCCAGCAGCTTGGTCAGGGGCTCTGGAAACACCATATATTTT. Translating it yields CASSLVRGSGNTIYF. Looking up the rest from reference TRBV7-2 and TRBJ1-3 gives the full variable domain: GAGVSQSPSNKVTEKGKDVELRCDPISGHTALYWYRQSLGQGLEFLIYFQGNSAPDKSGLPSDRFSAERTGGSVSTLTIQRTQQEDSAVYLCASSLVRGSGNTIYFGEGSWLTVV.

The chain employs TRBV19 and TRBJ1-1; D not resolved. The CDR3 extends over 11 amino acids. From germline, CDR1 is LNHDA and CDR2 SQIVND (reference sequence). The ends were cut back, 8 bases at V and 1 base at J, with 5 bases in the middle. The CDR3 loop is CASGRNTEAFF. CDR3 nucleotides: TGTGCCAGTGGCCGGAACACTGAAGCTTTCTTT.

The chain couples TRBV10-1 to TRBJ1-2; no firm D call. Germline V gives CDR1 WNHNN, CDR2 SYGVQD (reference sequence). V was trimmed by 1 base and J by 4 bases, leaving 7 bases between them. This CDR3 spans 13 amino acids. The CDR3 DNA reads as TGCGCCAGCAGTGAGTACAGATTCTATGGCTACACCTTC. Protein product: CASSEYRFYGYTF.

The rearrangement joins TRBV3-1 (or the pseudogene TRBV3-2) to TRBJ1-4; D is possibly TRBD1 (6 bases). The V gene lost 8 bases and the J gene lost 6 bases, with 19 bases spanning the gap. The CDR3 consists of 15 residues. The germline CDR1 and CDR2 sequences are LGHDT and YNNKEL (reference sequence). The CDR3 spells CASSSRGRGYEKLFF. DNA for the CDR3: TGTGCCAGCTCCTCTCGAGGGAGGGGGTATGAAAAACTGTTTTTT.

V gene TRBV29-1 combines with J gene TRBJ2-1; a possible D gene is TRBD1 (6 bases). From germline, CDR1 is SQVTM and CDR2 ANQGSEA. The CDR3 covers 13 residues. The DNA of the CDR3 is TGCGGGTTGGCGGACAGCCGATACAATGAGCAGTTCTTC. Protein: CGLADSRYNEQFF.